The 17 T cell receptor beta chains below were found in one sample sequenced in a study of TIL therapy for anti-PD-1-resistant metastatic lung cancer. Time point meaning: pre-treatment sample, taken before nivolumab and TIL therapy. The tumor samples were excised metastases, mostly pleural nodules or supraclavicular lymph nodes. The libraries were made with immunoSEQ v3. Produced via immunoSEQ multiplex PCR; TCRdb's table is partial and in-frame only. The table lists 10,000 to 12,000 clones, about 55% of them singletons. The sample was tumor tissue, taken at baseline. All receptors derive from a person aged 25 to 80 with non-small cell lung cancer.

This rearrangement joins TRBV7-9 to TRBJ1-4; TRBD1 matches 7 bases. CDR1 is SEHNR, CDR2 FQNEAQ, per germline (reference sequence). The CDR3 has 15 residues. Germline trimming cut 5 bases from V and 5 bases from J; bases unmatched to any gene: 8. Here the CDR3 reads CASSRAGQLNEKLFF. Written as DNA, the CDR3 is TGTGCCAGCAGCCGCGCGGGACAGCTAAATGAAAAACTGTTTTTT. Combining the CDR3 with reference TRBV7-9 and TRBJ1-4 gives the whole variable domain DTGVSQNPRHKITKRGQNVTFRCDPISEHNRLYWYRQTLGQGPEFLTYFQNEAQLEKSRLLSDRFSAERPKGSFSTLEIQRTEQGDSAMYLCASSRAGQLNEKLFFGSGTQLSVL.

Relative to its sample, this clone is large. The chain has TRBV7-2 and TRBJ2-1; D is ambiguous. Germline CDR1 SGHTA, CDR2 FQGNSA. The germline V and J ends were trimmed by 5 bases and 4 bases, with 9 bases remaining between them. The CDR3 loop spans 13 amino acids. The CDR3 coding sequence is TGTGCCAGCAGCCCGGACCCTTACAATGAGCAGTTCTTC. This codes for CASSPDPYNEQFF.

The J gene is TRBJ2-1, the V gene TRBV7-2; 13 bases fit TRBD2. Germline V gives CDR1 SGHTA, CDR2 FQGNSA. This CDR3 has 19 amino acids. The V segment lost 5 bases and the J segment 0 bases; nucleotides outside the gene matches: 10. The CDR3 is CASSLRLAGGWGSYNEQFF. For the CDR3, the DNA is TGTGCCAGCAGCCTACGACTAGCGGGAGGCTGGGGCTCCTACAATGAGCAGTTCTTC.

The CDR3 loop reads CASSEGGPYSNQPQHF. The CDR3 DNA sequence: TGTGCCAGCAGTGAGGGAGGACCTTATAGCAATCAGCCCCAGCATTTT. The chain uses TRBV6-1 and TRBJ1-5; no clear D. V lost 3 bases and J 0 bases, leaving 12 bases between the germline ends. Germline-derived CDR1 and CDR2 are MNHNS and SASEGT. There are 16 residues in the CDR3.

The chain couples TRBV7-9 to TRBJ2-7; D is possibly TRBD2 (6 bases). Trimming cost V 5 bases and J 0 bases, with 14 bases left between them. This CDR3 has 15 residues. The V gene's germline CDR1 is SEHNR and CDR2 FQNEAQ (reference sequence). The CDR3 loop reads CASSLRDSNSYEQYF. In DNA form, the CDR3 reads TGTGCCAGCAGCCTCCGGGACTCCAACTCCTACGAGCAGTACTTC.

This clone was seen more than once but under ten times. The chain is built from TRBV6-6 and TRBJ1-5; D not certain. The CDR3 loop spans 11 amino acids. Trimming left V 8 bases short and J 7 bases short, with 9 bases between. CDR1 is MNHNY, CDR2 SVGAGI, per germline (reference sequence). The CDR3 DNA reads as TGTGCCAGCGGACGGATCCAGCCCCAGCATTTT. Translating gives CASGRIQPQHF.

CDR3 nucleotides: TGTGCCAGCAGTTTTCAGGGGGTCTCCTACAATGAGCAGTTCTTC. This sequence encodes CASSFQGVSYNEQFF. The chain has TRBV27 and TRBJ2-1; TRBD1 matches at 7 bases. With V trimmed by 3 bases and J by 0 bases, 2 bases remained unmatched. CDR3 length: 15 amino acids. Germline-derived CDR1 and CDR2 are MNHEY and SMNVEV (reference sequence).

This clone is medium-sized (0.01 to 0.1%) by share. This chain uses TRBV15 with TRBJ2-6; the D is unclear. V was clipped by 5 bases and J by 0 bases, with 11 bases between them. The CDR3 loop spans 16 amino acids. CDR1 is LNHNV, CDR2 YYDKDF, per germline (reference sequence). In nucleotides, the CDR3 is TGTGCCACCAGCGCCGACGCAAACTCTGGGGCCAACGTCCTGACTTTC. Translated: CATSADANSGANVLTF.

This sequence joins TRBV14 and TRBJ2-7; no definite D call. The V gene's germline CDR1 is SGHDN and CDR2 FVKESK. Deletions cut 4 bases from V and 1 base from J, with 14 bases between. The CDR3 spans 15 residues. CDR3 bases: TGTGCCAGCAGCCCACCGGCAGGTCGATCCTACGAGCAGTACTTC. Translation: CASSPPAGRSYEQYF. The variable domain in full, completed from reference TRBV14 and TRBJ2-7, reads EAGVTQFPSHSVIEKGQTVTLRCDPISGHDNLYWYRRVMGKEIKFLLHFVKESKQDESGMPNNRFLAERTGGTYSTLKVQPAELEDSGVYFCASSPPAGRSYEQYFGPGTRLTVT.

CDR3 region: CASSKSLAEYQETQYF. The DNA for the CDR3 is TGTGCCAGCAGCAAAAGCCTAGCGGAGTACCAAGAGACCCAGTACTTC. This chain uses TRBV11-3 with TRBJ2-5; 7 bases fit TRBD2. J gave up 0 bases and V 5 bases, and 9 bases lay outside the gene matches. The germline CDR1 and CDR2 sequences are SGHNT and YENEEA. This CDR3 is 16 amino acids long. Full variable domain (outside the CDR3, taken from reference TRBV11-3 and TRBJ2-5): EAGVVQSPRYKIIEKKQPVAFWCNPISGHNTLYWYLQNLGQGPELLIRYENEEAVDDSQLPKDRFSAERLKGVDSTLKIQPAELGDSAVYLCASSKSLAEYQETQYFGPGTRLLVL.

This clone has just one count. This rearrangement joins TRBV21-1 to TRBJ2-7; TRBD2, as called in the table, went unchecked against the DNA. TRBV21-1 is a recognized pseudogene. The CDR3 loop spans 15 amino acids. CDR3 residues: CASSKALREGYEQYF. CDR3 coding DNA: TGTGCCAGCAGCAAAGCGTTGCGGGAGGGCTACGAGCAGTACTTC.

The gene calls are TRBV5-4 and TRBJ2-2, with a weak D call TRBD2 (6 bases). The CDR3 sequence is 15 residues long. Germline V gene sequence: CDR1 SGHNT, CDR2 YYREEE (reference sequence). The V gene lost 3 bases and the J gene lost 8 bases, with 17 bases spanning the gap. This chain's CDR3 is CASSSPGVRGGELFF. CDR3 bases: TGTGCCAGCAGCTCCCCGGGAGTGAGGGGAGGGGAGCTGTTTTTT.

The rearrangement uses TRBV2 and TRBJ1-5; D gene unclear. V was pared by 7 bases and J by 5 bases, with 15 bases between. CDR1 is SNHLY and CDR2 is FYNNEI in the germline V gene. This CDR3 region has 14 residues. The CDR3: CASKEGWEDQPQHF. CDR3 nucleotides: TGTGCCAGCAAGGAGGGCTGGGAGGATCAGCCCCAGCATTTT.

The chain couples TRBV2 to TRBJ1-2, with D possibly TRBD1 on 6 matching bases. The CDR3 spans 12 residues. Between the trimmed V and J ends, which lost 2 bases and 8 bases, there was a span of 9 bases. Germline CDR1 reads SNHLY; CDR2 reads FYNNEI. The CDR3 nucleotides read TGTGCCAGCAGTGAAAGGGGGAGGGGCTACACCTTC. Protein product: CASSERGRGYTF.

The chain joins TRBV7-8 to TRBJ2-2; TRBD2 agrees at 7 bases. Germline V gene data show CDR1 as SGHVS and CDR2 as FQNEAQ. V lost 8 bases to trimming and J lost 2 bases; unmatched junction nucleotides: 2. This CDR3 spans 13 amino acids. The CDR3 here is CASGTTNTGELFF. CDR3 sequence (DNA): TGTGCCAGCGGGACTACTAACACCGGGGAGCTGTTTTTT. Complete variable domain (other parts from reference TRBV7-8 and TRBJ2-2): GAGVSQSPRYKVAKRGQDVALRCDPISGHVSLFWYQQALGQGPEFLTYFQNEAQLDKSGLPSDRFFAERPEGSVSTLKIQRTQQEDSAVYLCASGTTNTGELFFGEGSRLTVL.

The V gene is TRBV14, the J gene TRBJ2-3; TRBD2 aligns across 14 bases. Per the germline V gene, CDR1 is SGHDN and CDR2 is FVKESK. The CDR3 covers 17 residues. The V and J ends lost 4 bases and 4 bases, in that order; junction bases with no gene match: 7. The CDR3 spells CASSLRLAGGEADTQYF. CDR3 nucleotide sequence: TGTGCCAGCAGCCTACGACTAGCGGGAGGGGAGGCAGATACGCAGTATTTT.

The rearrangement uses TRBV19 and TRBJ2-3, with 11 bases matching TRBD1. This CDR3 region has 16 residues. Trimming removed 8 bases from V and 3 bases from J; junction bases left unmatched: 10. Looked up from germline, CDR1 is LNHDA and CDR2 is SQIVND (reference sequence). In DNA form, the CDR3 reads TGTGCCAGTCGAAGGACAGGGGGCGTTGTAACAGATACGCAGTATTTT. As protein: CASRRTGGVVTDTQYF.